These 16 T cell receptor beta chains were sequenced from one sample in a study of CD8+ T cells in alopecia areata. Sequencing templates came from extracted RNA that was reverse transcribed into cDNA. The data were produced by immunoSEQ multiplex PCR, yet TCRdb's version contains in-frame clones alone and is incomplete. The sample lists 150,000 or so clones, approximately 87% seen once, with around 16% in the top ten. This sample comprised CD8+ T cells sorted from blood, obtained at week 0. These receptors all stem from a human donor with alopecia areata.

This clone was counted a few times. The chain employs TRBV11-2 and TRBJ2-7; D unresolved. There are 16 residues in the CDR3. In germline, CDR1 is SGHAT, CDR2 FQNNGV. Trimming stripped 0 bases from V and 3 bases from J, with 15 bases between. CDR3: CASSLEAGNSLYEQYF. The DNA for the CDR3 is TGTGCCAGCAGCTTAGAGGCCGGCAACAGCCTCTACGAGCAGTACTTC.

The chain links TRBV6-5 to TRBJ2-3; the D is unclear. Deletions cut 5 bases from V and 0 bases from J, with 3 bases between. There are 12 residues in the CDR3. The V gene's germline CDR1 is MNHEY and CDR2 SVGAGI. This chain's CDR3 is CASSSSTDTQYF. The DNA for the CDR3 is TGTGCCAGCAGTAGTAGCACAGATACGCAGTATTTT.

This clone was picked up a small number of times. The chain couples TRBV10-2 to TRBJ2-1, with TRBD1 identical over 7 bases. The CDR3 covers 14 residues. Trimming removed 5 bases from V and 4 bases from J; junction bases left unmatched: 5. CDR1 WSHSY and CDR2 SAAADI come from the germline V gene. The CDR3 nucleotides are TGCGCCAGCAGTACCGGGACAGCTTACAATGAGCAGTTCTTC. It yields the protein CASSTGTAYNEQFF.

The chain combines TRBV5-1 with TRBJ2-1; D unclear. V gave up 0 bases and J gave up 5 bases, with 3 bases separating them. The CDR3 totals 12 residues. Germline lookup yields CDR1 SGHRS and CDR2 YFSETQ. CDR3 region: CASSLEHNEQFF. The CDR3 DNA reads TGCGCCAGCAGCTTGGAGCACAATGAGCAGTTCTTC.

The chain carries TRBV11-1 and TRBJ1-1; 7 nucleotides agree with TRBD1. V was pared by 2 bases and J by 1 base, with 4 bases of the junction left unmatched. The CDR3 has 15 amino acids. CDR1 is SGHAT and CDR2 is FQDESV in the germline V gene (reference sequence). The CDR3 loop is CASSLSGTENTEAFF. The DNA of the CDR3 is TGTGCCAGCAGCTTATCCGGGACAGAGAACACTGAAGCTTTCTTT.

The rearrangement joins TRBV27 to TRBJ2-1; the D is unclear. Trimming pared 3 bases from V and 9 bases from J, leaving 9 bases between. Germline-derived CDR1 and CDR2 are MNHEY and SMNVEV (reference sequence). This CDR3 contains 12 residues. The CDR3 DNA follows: TGTGCCAGCAGTTTTGGGTTGGGTGAGCAGTTCTTC. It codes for CASSFGLGEQFF.

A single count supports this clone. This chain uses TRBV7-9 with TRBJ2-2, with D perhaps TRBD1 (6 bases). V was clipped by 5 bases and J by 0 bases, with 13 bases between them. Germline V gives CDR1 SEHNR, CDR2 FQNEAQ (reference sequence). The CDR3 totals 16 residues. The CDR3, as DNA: TGTGCCAGCAGCCTCCAGACAGGACCGAACACCGGGGAGCTGTTTTTT. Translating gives CASSLQTGPNTGELFF.

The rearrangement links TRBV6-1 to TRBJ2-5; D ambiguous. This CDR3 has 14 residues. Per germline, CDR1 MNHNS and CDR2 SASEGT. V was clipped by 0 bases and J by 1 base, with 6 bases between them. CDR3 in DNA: TGTGCCAGCAGTGAAGCCACAGCCCAAGAGACCCAGTACTTC. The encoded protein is CASSEATAQETQYF.

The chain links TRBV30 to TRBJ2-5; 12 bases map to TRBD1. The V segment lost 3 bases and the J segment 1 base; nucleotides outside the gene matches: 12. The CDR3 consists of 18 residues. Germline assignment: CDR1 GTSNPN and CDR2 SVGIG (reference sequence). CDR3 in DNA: TGTGCCTGGAGGGGACAGGGGGCGGCCTGGGCGAGCCAAGAGACCCAGTACTTC. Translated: CAWRGQGAAWASQETQYF. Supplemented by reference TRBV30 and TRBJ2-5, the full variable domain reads SQTIHQWPATLVQPVGSPLSLECTVEGTSNPNLYWYRQAAGRGLQLLFYSVGIGQISSEVPQNLSASRPQDRQFILSSKKLLLSDSGFYLCAWRGQGAAWASQETQYFGPGTRLLVL.

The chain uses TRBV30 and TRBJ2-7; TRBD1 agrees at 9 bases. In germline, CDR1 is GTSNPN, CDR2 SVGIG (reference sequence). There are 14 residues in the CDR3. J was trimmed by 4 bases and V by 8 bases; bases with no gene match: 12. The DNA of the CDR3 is TGTGCCAGCGAGCCGGGACAGGGAGGGTACGAGCAGTACTTC. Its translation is CASEPGQGGYEQYF.

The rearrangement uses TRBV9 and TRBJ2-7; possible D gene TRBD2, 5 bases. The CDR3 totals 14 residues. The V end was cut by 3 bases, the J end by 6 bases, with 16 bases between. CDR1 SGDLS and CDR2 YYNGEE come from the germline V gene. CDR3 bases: TGTGCCAGCAGCGAACATAGAGGGTCTTCCGAGCAGTACTTC. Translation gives CASSEHRGSSEQYF.

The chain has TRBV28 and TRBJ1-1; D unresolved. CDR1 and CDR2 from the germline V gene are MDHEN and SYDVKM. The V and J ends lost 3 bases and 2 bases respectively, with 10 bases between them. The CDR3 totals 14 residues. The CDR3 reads CASSFIGINTEAFF. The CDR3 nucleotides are TGTGCCAGCAGTTTTATAGGGATAAACACTGAAGCTTTCTTT.

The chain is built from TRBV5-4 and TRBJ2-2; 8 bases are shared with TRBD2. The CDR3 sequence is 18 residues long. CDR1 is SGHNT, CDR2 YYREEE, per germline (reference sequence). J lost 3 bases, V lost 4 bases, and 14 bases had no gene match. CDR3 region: CASSRPPSGGRDTGELFF. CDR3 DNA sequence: TGTGCCAGCAGCCGACCCCCTTCGGGGGGGCGGGACACCGGGGAGCTGTTTTTT.

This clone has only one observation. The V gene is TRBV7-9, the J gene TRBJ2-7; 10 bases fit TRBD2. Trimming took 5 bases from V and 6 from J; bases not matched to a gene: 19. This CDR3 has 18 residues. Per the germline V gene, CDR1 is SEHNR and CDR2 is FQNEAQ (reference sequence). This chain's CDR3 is CASSQNSGRTPGRFEQYF. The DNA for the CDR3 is TGTGCCAGCAGCCAAAATAGCGGGAGGACCCCTGGTAGGTTCGAGCAGTACTTC.

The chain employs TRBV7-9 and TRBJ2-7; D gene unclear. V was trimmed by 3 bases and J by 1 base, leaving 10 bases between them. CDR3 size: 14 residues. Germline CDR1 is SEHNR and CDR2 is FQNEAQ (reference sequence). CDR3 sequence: CASSLSELSYEQYF. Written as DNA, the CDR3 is TGTGCCAGCAGCTTGTCGGAGCTGTCCTACGAGCAGTACTTC.

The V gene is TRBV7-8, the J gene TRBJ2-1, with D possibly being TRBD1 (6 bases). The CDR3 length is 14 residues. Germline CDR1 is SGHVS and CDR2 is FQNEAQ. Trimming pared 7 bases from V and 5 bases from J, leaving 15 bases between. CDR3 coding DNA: TGTGCCAGCACCCCGGGACACACCGACAATGAGCAGTTCTTC. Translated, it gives CASTPGHTDNEQFF.